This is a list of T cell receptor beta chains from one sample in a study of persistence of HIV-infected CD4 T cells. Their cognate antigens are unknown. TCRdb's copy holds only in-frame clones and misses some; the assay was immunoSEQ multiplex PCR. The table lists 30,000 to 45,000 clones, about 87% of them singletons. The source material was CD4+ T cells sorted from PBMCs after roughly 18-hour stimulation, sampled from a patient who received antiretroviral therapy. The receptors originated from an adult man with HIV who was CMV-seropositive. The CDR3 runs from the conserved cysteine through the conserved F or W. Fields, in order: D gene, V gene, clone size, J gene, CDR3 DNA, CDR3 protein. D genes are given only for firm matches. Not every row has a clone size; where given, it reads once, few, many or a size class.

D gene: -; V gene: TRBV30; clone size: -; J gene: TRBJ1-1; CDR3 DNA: TGTGCCTGGAGGCGCGGGGGTAACACTGAAGCTTTCTTT; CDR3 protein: CAWRRGGNTEAFF
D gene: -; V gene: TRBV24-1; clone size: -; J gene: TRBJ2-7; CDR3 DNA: TGTGCCACCAGAACCTACGAGCAGTACTTC; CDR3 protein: CATRTYEQYF
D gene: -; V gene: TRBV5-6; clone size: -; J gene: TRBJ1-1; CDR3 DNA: TGTGCCAGCAGCTTACGTACTGAAGCTTTCTTT; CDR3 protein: CASSLRTEAFF
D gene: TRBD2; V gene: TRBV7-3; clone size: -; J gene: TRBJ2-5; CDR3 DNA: TGTGCCAGCAGCTTAACGCGGGAGGAGACCCAGTACTTC; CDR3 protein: CASSLTREETQYF
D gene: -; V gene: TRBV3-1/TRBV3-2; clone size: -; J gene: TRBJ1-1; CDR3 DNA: TGTGCCAGCAGCAACCACAGGGAGGGAACTGAAGCTTTCTTT; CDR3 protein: CASSNHREGTEAFF
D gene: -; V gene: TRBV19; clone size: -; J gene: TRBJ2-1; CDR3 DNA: TGTGCCACCAGACCCGCCGAAGGCTCCTACAATGAGCAGTTCTTC; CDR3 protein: CATRPAEGSYNEQFF
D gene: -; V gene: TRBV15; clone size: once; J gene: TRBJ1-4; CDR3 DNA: TGTGCCACCAGCAGAGATAGGGCTGCGGGGGAACTGTTTTTT; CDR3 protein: CATSRDRAAGELFF
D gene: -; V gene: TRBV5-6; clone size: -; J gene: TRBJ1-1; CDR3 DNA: TGTGCCAGCAGCTTGGACGAGGGTCTGGCACCTTTCTTT; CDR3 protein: CASSLDEGLAPFF
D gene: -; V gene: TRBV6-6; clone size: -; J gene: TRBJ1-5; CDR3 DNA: TGTGCCAGCAGCTTCTCTGTGAGCCAGCCCCAGCATTTT; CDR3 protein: CASSFSVSQPQHF
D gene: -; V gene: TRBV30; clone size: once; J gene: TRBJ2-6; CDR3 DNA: TGTGCCTGGATCCCTGGGGCCAACGTCCTGACTTTC; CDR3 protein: CAWIPGANVLTF
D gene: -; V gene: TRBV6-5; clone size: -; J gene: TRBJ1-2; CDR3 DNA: TGTGCCAGCAGTTACTCCCAGGGCTATGGCTACACCTTC; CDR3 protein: CASSYSQGYGYTF
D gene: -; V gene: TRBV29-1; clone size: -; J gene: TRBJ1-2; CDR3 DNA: TGCAGCGTTCAGGACGGCTATGGCTACACCTTC; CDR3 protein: CSVQDGYGYTF
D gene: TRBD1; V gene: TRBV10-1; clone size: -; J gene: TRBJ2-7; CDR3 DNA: TGCGCCAGCAGTGAAATAGGGACAGGGTTCTACGAGCAGTACTTC; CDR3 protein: CASSEIGTGFYEQYF